The 21 T cell receptor beta chains listed next were all sequenced from one sample in a study of T cell responses to AZD1222 COVID-19 vaccine (dated by TCRdb to 2020 to 2023). The method was the immunoSEQ multiplex PCR assay. The source is immuneACCESS, and TCRdb retained only in-frame sequences with V and J called. Part of the clones is not carried over; for the studies checked, unresolved V genes explain less than half of this, and the remainder is unexplained. This sample comprises more than 90,000 clones, 86% of them detected only once. Approximately 1.3% of the sample comes from the top ten. In the paper's terms, the time point label means: baseline before first vaccination. The sample consisted of peripheral blood, taken on day 0 of AZD1222 vaccination. These receptors all stem from an adult in good health.

This clone was counted a single time. The chain uses TRBV20-1 and TRBJ1-5; D gene uncertain. The germline V gene encodes CDR1 DFQATT and CDR2 SNEGSKA (reference sequence). The CDR3 runs 10 residues. The CDR3: CSAAGQPQHF. The DNA for the CDR3 is TGCAGCGCCGCGGGGCAGCCCCAGCATTTT.

This chain uses TRBV28 with TRBJ2-5; D call uncertain. Germline CDR1 MDHEN, CDR2 SYDVKM. V lost 2 bases and J 5 bases, leaving 12 bases between the germline ends. The CDR3 consists of 14 residues. CDR3 loop: CASSLSGRLETQYF. The CDR3 DNA is TGTGCCAGCAGTTTAAGTGGAAGACTGGAGACCCAGTACTTC.

The genes are TRBV5-1 and TRBJ2-5; 16 nucleotides align to TRBD2. V was pared by 3 bases and J by 4 bases, with 6 bases of the junction left unmatched. CDR1 SGHRS and CDR2 YFSETQ come from the germline V gene. The CDR3 consists of 17 residues. CDR3 loop: CASSSGTSGRAAETQYF. The CDR3 DNA follows: TGCGCCAGCAGCTCCGGGACTAGCGGGAGGGCGGCAGAGACCCAGTACTTC.

The V gene is TRBV13, the J gene TRBJ2-4; tentatively, D is TRBD1 or TRBD2 (6 bases each). This CDR3 contains 15 residues. The germline gives CDR1 PRHDT, CDR2 FYEKMQ (reference sequence). V was shortened by 5 bases and J by 9 bases, with 20 bases between the two germline ends. CDR3 nucleotides: TGTGCCAGCAGCCACCCGCAGGGTGAGGGGGGCATTCAGTACTTC. It encodes CASSHPQGEGGIQYF.

The J gene is TRBJ1-5, the V gene TRBV5-6, with 9 bases fitting TRBD1. Germline V gene lookup returns CDR1 SGHDT and CDR2 YYEEEE. V gave up 4 bases and J gave up 6 bases; unmatched junction bases: 8. CDR3 length: 15 residues. The CDR3 DNA follows: TGTGCCAGCAGCACAGGGGGCGCCGGGTCTCAGCCCCAGCATTTT. This codes for CASSTGGAGSQPQHF.

The chain combines TRBV7-2 with TRBJ2-1; D is possibly TRBD2 (5 bases). This CDR3 has 15 amino acids. CDR1 and CDR2 from the germline V gene are SGHTA and FQGNSA. V dropped 5 bases and J dropped 8 bases, with 19 bases sitting between them. The CDR3 protein is CASSLVGLGRDEQFF. In DNA, the CDR3 is TGTGCCAGCAGCCTGGTTGGACTCGGTCGCGATGAGCAGTTCTTC.

This chain connects TRBV19 to TRBJ2-7, with 9 bases lining up with TRBD1. In germline, CDR1 is LNHDA, CDR2 SQIVND (reference sequence). V shed 7 bases and J 4 bases; nucleotides not matched to a gene: 14. This CDR3 spans 16 amino acids. The chain's CDR3 is CASTLQFGTGKYEQYF. The CDR3 DNA reads TGTGCCAGTACCCTCCAATTCGGGACAGGGAAATACGAGCAGTACTTC.

J is TRBJ1-5 and V is TRBV9, with 9 nucleotides matching TRBD1. CDR3 size: 19 residues. Looked up from germline, CDR1 is SGDLS and CDR2 is YYNGEE. Losses at the gene ends were 4 bases for V and 6 bases for J; bases not matched to a gene: 20. CDR3 DNA: TGTGCCAGCAGCCCTTGGGAGGGACAGGGACCGTTTGTGTGTCAGCCCCAGCATTTT. This sequence encodes CASSPWEGQGPFVCQPQHF.

The genes are TRBV19 and TRBJ2-1; 13 nucleotides agree with TRBD2. Trimming at V came to 4 bases and at J to 6 bases, leaving 6 bases not matched to a gene. The CDR3 runs to 16 residues. Germline V gives CDR1 LNHDA, CDR2 SQIVND (reference sequence). CDR3 sequence (DNA): TGTGCCAGTAGTACTTCGACTAGCGGGAGGTTCAATGAGCAGTTCTTC. Amino acids: CASSTSTSGRFNEQFF.

This clone was seen once. The CDR3 reads CATSDQSDRPYGYTF. In DNA form, the CDR3 reads TGTGCCACCAGTGACCAGTCCGACAGACCCTATGGCTACACCTTC. This chain uses TRBV24-1 with TRBJ1-2, with D possibly matching TRBD1 (5 bases). This CDR3 contains 15 residues. With 4 bases removed from V and 4 bases from J, the gap between germline ends came to 15 bases. In germline, CDR1 is KGHDR, CDR2 SFDVKD.

This chain connects TRBV11-2 to TRBJ2-4, with TRBD2 matching 8 bases. The germline V gene has CDR1 SGHAT and CDR2 FQNNGV. V lost 3 bases, J lost 3 bases, and 10 bases stayed unmatched. This CDR3 has 17 residues. CDR3 DNA sequence: TGTGCCAGCAGCTTTAGTGTAGCGGGAAAGGGCAAAAACATTCAGTACTTC. The encoded protein is CASSFSVAGKGKNIQYF. Based on the CDR3 plus reference TRBV11-2 and TRBJ2-4, the full variable domain is EAGVAQSPRYKIIEKRQSVAFWCNPISGHATLYWYQQILGQGPKLLIQFQNNGVVDDSQLPKDRFSAERLKGVDSTLKIQPAKLEDSAVYLCASSFSVAGKGKNIQYFGAGTRLSVL.

J is TRBJ1-5 and V is TRBV2, with D unresolved. Germline-derived CDR1 and CDR2 are SNHLY and FYNNEI. There are 15 residues in the CDR3. Trimming removed 5 bases at V and 2 bases at J, with 13 bases between. In DNA form, the CDR3 reads TGTGCCAGCAGTTTGGGCAGCGGTGGCAATCAGCCCCAGCATTTT. Its translation is CASSLGSGGNQPQHF. The full variable domain, with the rest looked up from reference TRBV2 and TRBJ1-5, is EPEVTQTPSHQVTQMGQEVILRCVPISNHLYFYWYRQILGQKVEFLVSFYNNEISEKSEIFDDQFSVERPDGSNFTLKIRSTKLEDSAMYFCASSLGSGGNQPQHFGDGTRLSIL.

This chain links TRBV27 with TRBJ1-1; D is ambiguous. Between the trimmed V and J ends, which lost 5 bases and 4 bases, there was a span of 14 bases. This CDR3 region has 14 residues. Germline CDR1 MNHEY, CDR2 SMNVEV (reference sequence). CDR3 residues: CASSQATLLTEAFF. The CDR3 region has the DNA TGTGCCAGCAGTCAGGCGACCTTGCTCACTGAAGCTTTCTTT.

This clone turned up a few times. The rearrangement joins TRBV29-1 to TRBJ1-5; 10 bases align to TRBD1. Trimming took 4 bases from V and 6 from J; bases not matched to a gene: 9. The CDR3 totals 15 residues. Germline CDR1 is SQVTM and CDR2 is ANQGSEA. The CDR3 region is CSVAWGQGQGQPQHF. CDR3 in DNA: TGCAGCGTTGCCTGGGGACAGGGGCAAGGTCAGCCCCAGCATTTT.

There are a few counts of this clone. The chain joins TRBV30 to TRBJ1-1; 7 bases are a match to TRBD1. Germline CDR1 is GTSNPN and CDR2 is SVGIG (reference sequence). This CDR3 comprises 15 residues. Trimming removed 3 bases from V and 4 bases from J; junction bases left unmatched: 11. CDR3 region: CAWSPRQGKGTEAFF. The CDR3 nucleotides read TGTGCCTGGAGCCCTAGACAGGGTAAAGGCACTGAAGCTTTCTTT.

This chain links TRBV30 with TRBJ2-7; TRBD2 matches at 9 bases. V shed 5 bases and J 0 bases; nucleotides not matched to a gene: 14. The CDR3 spans 17 residues. CDR1 is GTSNPN, CDR2 SVGIG, per germline (reference sequence). CDR3 residues: CAWRGQITTSGSYEQYF. CDR3 in DNA: TGTGCCTGGCGAGGACAGATAACGACTAGCGGCTCCTACGAGCAGTACTTC.

The gene calls are TRBV28 and TRBJ2-2, with 9 bases identical to TRBD2. The CDR3 has 15 residues. V lost 6 bases, J lost 7 bases, and 9 bases stayed unmatched. The V gene's germline CDR1 is MDHEN and CDR2 SYDVKM. The CDR3 sequence: CASSPPGLAIGELFF. Here the CDR3 DNA reads TGTGCCAGCAGCCCCCCGGGACTAGCTATCGGGGAGCTGTTTTTT.

This sequence joins TRBV5-6 and TRBJ2-6; TRBD1 matches 7 bases. Per the germline V gene, CDR1 is SGHDT and CDR2 is YYEEEE. This CDR3 is built from 16 residues. V lost 4 bases, J lost 4 bases, and 8 bases stayed unmatched. The CDR3 DNA sequence: TGTGCCAGCAGCCCAGACAGGGCGAGGGGGGCCAACGTCCTGACTTTC. Translation: CASSPDRARGANVLTF.

The chain carries TRBV30 and TRBJ1-2, with D tentatively TRBD1 (6 bases). The V gene's germline CDR1 is GTSNPN and CDR2 SVGIG (reference sequence). V was pared by 4 bases and J by 7 bases, with 13 bases between. The CDR3 contains 12 residues. The CDR3 is CAWNPGALGYTF. CDR3 DNA: TGTGCCTGGAATCCGGGGGCGCTTGGCTACACCTTC.

CDR3 sequence (DNA): TGCAGCGTTGGGGGGGAGCCTTCATACGAGCAGTACTTC. Protein sequence: CSVGGEPSYEQYF. This chain joins TRBV29-1 and TRBJ2-7; possibly TRBD2 for D (6 bases). V was pared by 4 bases and J by 4 bases, with 14 bases between. Germline V gene data show CDR1 as SQVTM and CDR2 as ANQGSEA. The CDR3 extends over 13 amino acids.

CDR3 in amino acids: CASSLGTGGAFF. In nucleotides, the CDR3 is TGTGCCAGCAGCCTGGGGACAGGGGGAGCTTTCTTT. The chain couples TRBV11-2 to TRBJ1-1; 11 nucleotides match TRBD1. After removal of 5 bases from V and 10 bases from J, the junction contained 3 bases not matched to a gene. The germline gives CDR1 SGHAT, CDR2 FQNNGV. This CDR3 contains 12 residues. The whole variable domain, remainder taken from reference TRBV11-2 and TRBJ1-1, is EAGVAQSPRYKIIEKRQSVAFWCNPISGHATLYWYQQILGQGPKLLIQFQNNGVVDDSQLPKDRFSAERLKGVDSTLKIQPAKLEDSAVYLCASSLGTGGAFFGQGTRLTVV.